The 15 T cell receptor beta chains listed next were all sequenced from one sample in a study of cytomegalovirus exposure and HLA in healthy donors. Both 60 Vbeta primers and 13 Jbeta primers went into the PCR. Generated by immunoSEQ multiplex PCR, the TCRdb table keeps only in-frame clones and is missing some. The data contain 90,000 to 150,000 clones, 80% of them seen just once; the ten biggest clones take up more than 0.2%. The specimen sequenced was PBMCs. Receptors originate from a man aged 50 to 60 in good health and CMV-seronegative.

The V and J genes are TRBV15 and TRBJ2-5; 10 positions agree with TRBD1. The germline gives CDR1 LNHNV, CDR2 YYDKDF (reference sequence). The V gene end was trimmed by 8 bases and the J gene end by 4 bases; junction bases not matched to a gene: 10. The CDR3 has 15 residues. The CDR3 bases are TGTGCCACCCTCCTTGACAGGGGGCTGGGAGAGACCCAGTACTTC. It is translated as CATLLDRGLGETQYF.

The gene calls are TRBV28 and TRBJ1-2; a weak D match, TRBD1 (6 bases). Per the germline V gene, CDR1 is MDHEN and CDR2 is SYDVKM. V was clipped by 5 bases and J by 4 bases, with 14 bases between them. This CDR3 is 14 amino acids long. CDR3 sequence reads: CASSGNRDSYGYTF. CDR3 DNA: TGTGCCAGCAGTGGTAACAGGGATTCCTATGGCTACACCTTC.

The chain links TRBV9 to TRBJ2-1; perhaps TRBD2 as D (7 bases). V was trimmed by 4 bases and J by 6 bases, leaving 14 bases between them. This CDR3 is built from 14 residues. Germline CDR1 reads SGDLS; CDR2 reads YYNGEE. CDR3 coding DNA: TGTGCCAGCAGCACAGGGTGGGGGGGCAATGAGCAGTTCTTC. Translating it yields CASSTGWGGNEQFF.

The chain is built from TRBV9 and TRBJ1-2; D is ambiguous. V was pared by 0 bases and J by 4 bases, with 7 bases between. CDR1 SGDLS and CDR2 YYNGEE come from the germline V gene. This CDR3 has 13 residues. CDR3: CASSVETRYGYTF. In nucleotides, the CDR3 is TGTGCCAGCAGCGTAGAGACACGCTATGGCTACACCTTC. The variable domain in full, completed from reference TRBV9 and TRBJ1-2, reads DSGVTQTPKHLITATGQRVTLRCSPRSGDLSVYWYQQSLDQGLQFLIQYYNGEERAKGNILERFSAQQFPDLHSELNLSSLELGDSALYFCASSVETRYGYTFGSGTRLTVV.

The chain employs TRBV7-3 and TRBJ1-5, with D unresolved. Deletions cut 1 base from V and 2 bases from J, with 18 bases between. Germline values: CDR1 SGHTA, CDR2 FQGTGA. CDR3 length: 18 residues. The CDR3 region is CASSLIPLRGSGNQPQHF. In DNA form, the CDR3 reads TGTGCCAGCAGCTTAATCCCTCTTCGCGGTTCGGGCAATCAGCCCCAGCATTTT.

This chain joins TRBV5-1 and TRBJ2-5; 13 bases align to TRBD2. This CDR3 region has 16 residues. The V segment lost 3 bases and the J segment 2 bases; nucleotides outside the gene matches: 4. Germline values: CDR1 SGHRS, CDR2 YFSETQ. CDR3 in amino acids: CASSSGLAGLQETQYF. DNA for the CDR3: TGCGCCAGCAGCTCGGGACTAGCGGGGCTACAAGAGACCCAGTACTTC.

V and J are TRBV7-2 and TRBJ1-5, with D perhaps TRBD1 (6 bases). Trimming removed 1 base at V and 6 bases at J, with 10 bases between. Germline-derived CDR1 and CDR2 are SGHTA and FQGNSA. The CDR3 has 14 amino acids. This CDR3 reads CASSLGARGQPQHF. The CDR3 DNA follows: TGTGCCAGCAGCTTAGGGGCCAGGGGTCAGCCCCAGCATTTT. The full variable domain, with the rest looked up from reference TRBV7-2 and TRBJ1-5, is GAGVSQSPSNKVTEKGKDVELRCDPISGHTALYWYRQSLGQGLEFLIYFQGNSAPDKSGLPSDRFSAERTGGSVSTLTIQRTQQEDSAVYLCASSLGARGQPQHFGDGTRLSIL.

This clone was seen only a few times. The rearrangement joins TRBV19 to TRBJ2-1; D gene unclear. Trimming removed 4 bases from V and 0 bases from J, with 7 bases in between. CDR1 is LNHDA, CDR2 SQIVND, per germline (reference sequence). The CDR3 runs 14 residues. CDR3 sequence reads: CASSSVHSYNEQFF. The CDR3 DNA sequence: TGTGCCAGTAGTAGCGTCCACTCCTACAATGAGCAGTTCTTC.

The chain uses TRBV7-3 and TRBJ2-2; D ambiguous. Germline V gene sequence: CDR1 SGHTA, CDR2 FQGTGA. V lost 1 base and J lost 4, with 4 bases in between. The CDR3 runs to 13 residues. The CDR3 reads CASSLRATGELFF. The CDR3 DNA sequence: TGTGCCAGCAGCTTAAGAGCCACCGGGGAGCTGTTTTTT.

The chain couples TRBV12-2 to TRBJ2-7; the table calls TRBD2, which could not be checked here. TRBV12-2 is given as a pseudogene. The CDR3 runs to 17 residues. CDR3 DNA: TGTGCAAGTCGCGCAACCCCCCTAGTGCTAAGCTCCTACGAGCAGTACTTC. This codes for CASRATPLVLSSYEQYF.

This chain joins TRBV14 and TRBJ2-4; 10 bases fit TRBD1. This CDR3 has 17 amino acids. The V segment lost 4 bases and the J segment 3 bases; nucleotides outside the gene matches: 9. The germline gives CDR1 SGHDN, CDR2 FVKESK. The CDR3 nucleotides are TGTGCCAGCAGCCGACAGGGGGACAGGGGAGTCAAAAACATTCAGTACTTC. This codes for CASSRQGDRGVKNIQYF.

This chain connects TRBV4-1 to TRBJ1-1, with D unresolved. Germline V gene lookup returns CDR1 MGHRA and CDR2 YSYEKL. V lost 0 bases, J lost 1 base, and 9 bases lay in between. The CDR3 is 15 amino acids. The CDR3 bases are TGCGCCAGCAGCCAAGAGGGCATCAGGAACACTGAAGCTTTCTTT. It translates to CASSQEGIRNTEAFF.

The chain is built from TRBV6-5 and TRBJ1-1; D gene ambiguous. The CDR3 runs to 13 residues. Trimming took 8 bases from V and 7 from J, leaving 17 bases between them. CDR1 is MNHEY, CDR2 SVGAGI, per germline. CDR3 sequence: CASGQSGYDEAFF. The CDR3 bases are TGTGCCAGCGGGCAATCAGGATACGATGAAGCTTTCTTT.

The rearrangement uses TRBV5-6 and TRBJ1-5, with D possibly being TRBD1 (5 bases). The germline V gene has CDR1 SGHDT and CDR2 YYEEEE. The CDR3 runs 14 residues. V shed 2 bases and J shed 7 bases, with 13 bases lying between them. The CDR3 region has the DNA TGTGCCAGCAGCTTCTCTGGGGCGGGACAGCCCCAGCATTTT. Protein sequence: CASSFSGAGQPQHF.

The chain recombines TRBV28 with TRBJ1-5, with D possibly matching TRBD1 (5 bases). Trimming left V 8 bases short and J 7 bases short, with 18 bases between. The CDR3 sequence is 14 residues long. CDR1 is MDHEN, CDR2 SYDVKM, per germline. CDR3 DNA: TGTGCCAGCCAACGGGGGGGTCGGCGCCAGCCCCAGCATTTT. It translates to CASQRGGRRQPQHF.